This is a list of T cell receptor beta chains from one sample in a study of cytomegalovirus exposure and HLA in healthy donors. The protocol was immunoSEQ multiplex PCR, while the TCRdb copy is restricted to in-frame clones and leaves out a portion. This sample yields 150,000 to 200,000 clones, of which 65% to 80% are seen a single time; roughly 0.99% belongs to the top ten. The sample consisted of PBMCs. The receptors were sampled from a woman in her forties in good health and CMV-seronegative. CDR3s include the opening cysteine and the closing phenylalanine or tryptophan. Fields, in order: D gene, J gene, V gene, clone size, CDR3 DNA, CDR3 protein. D genes are given only for firm matches. Part of the rows lack a size; the others show once, few, many or a class for expanded clones.

TRBD1 | TRBJ2-1 | TRBV5-1 | - | TGCGCCAGTCGCCGGGACAGCCTACCAGAGCAGTTCTTC | CASRRDSLPEQFF
TRBD1 | TRBJ1-2 | TRBV6-6 | - | TGTGCCAGCAGCCGGACAGGAAACTATGGCTACACCTTC | CASSRTGNYGYTF
- | TRBJ1-1 | TRBV9 | - | TGTGCCAGCAGCGTAGGGGGGGATTACCACGGGGCAGAAGCTTTCTTT | CASSVGGDYHGAEAFF
- | TRBJ1-2 | TRBV5-6 | - | TGTGCCAGCAGCGAGCAGGCTAACTATGGCTACACCTTC | CASSEQANYGYTF
- | TRBJ1-3 | TRBV4-3 | - | TGCGCCAGCAGCCAGGAAGGACAGCGTGGAAACACCATATATTTT | CASSQEGQRGNTIYF
- | TRBJ2-2 | TRBV7-8 | few | TGTGCCAGCAGCACCTCGCAGAATGCGAACACCGGGGAGCTGTTTTTT | CASSTSQNANTGELFF
TRBD2 | TRBJ2-1 | TRBV30 | - | TGTGCCTGGACTCCGTCTAGCGGGAGAACCTACAATGAGCAGTTCTTC | CAWTPSSGRTYNEQFF
- | TRBJ1-5 | TRBV30 | - | TGTGCCTGGAGGACTCGCAGCAATCAGCCCCAGCATTTT | CAWRTRSNQPQHF
TRBD2 | TRBJ2-1 | TRBV30 | - | TGTGCCTGGACCGGGACTAGCGGCTACAATGAGCAGTTCTTC | CAWTGTSGYNEQFF
- | TRBJ1-1 | TRBV30 | once | TGTGCCTGGAGTGAAGGGGCGGTGAACACTGAAGCTTTCTTT | CAWSEGAVNTEAFF
TRBD1 | TRBJ2-7 | TRBV9 | few | TGTGCCAGCAGCGTAACAGGGACAGCTCCCTACGAGCAGTACTTC | CASSVTGTAPYEQYF
- | TRBJ2-2 | TRBV7-8 | - | TGTGCCAGCAGCTTAGTAGGGGGTAGTTTGAACACCGGGGAGCTGTTTTTT | CASSLVGGSLNTGELFF
TRBD2 | TRBJ2-3 | TRBV29-1 | - | TGCAGCGTTGAGGGACTAGCGGGAGGCACAGATACGCAGTATTTT | CSVEGLAGGTDTQYF
TRBD1 | TRBJ1-4 | TRBV19 | - | TGTGCCAGTAGTGGCAGGGGGAAGGAAAAACTGTTTTTT | CASSGRGKEKLFF
- | TRBJ1-1 | TRBV29-1 | - | TGCAGCGTTGAAAGGCAGGGGAGCACTGAAGCTTTCTTT | CSVERQGSTEAFF
TRBD1 | TRBJ1-2 | TRBV5-4 | - | TGTGCCAGCAGCTTAGGGGACAGGGGAATTGATGGCTACACCTTC | CASSLGDRGIDGYTF
- | TRBJ2-6 | TRBV27 | - | TGTGCCAGCAGTTCACAACCGGGCTCTGGGGCCAACGTCCTGACTTTC | CASSSQPGSGANVLTF
TRBD2 | TRBJ2-3 | TRBV29-1 | - | TGCAGCGTCAATCTACTAGCGGGAGGGCGATGGGGCACAGATACGCAGTATTTT | CSVNLLAGGRWGTDTQYF
- | TRBJ2-1 | TRBV5-8 | once | TGTGCCAGCAGCCCGATGTACGCGAGCTCCTACAATGAGCAGTTCTTC | CASSPMYASSYNEQFF
TRBD2 | TRBJ2-3 | TRBV5-4 | once | TGTGCCAGCAGCTTGAGGACTAGCGGCACAGATACGCAGTATTTT | CASSLRTSGTDTQYF
- | TRBJ1-2 | TRBV7-9 | - | TGTGCCAGCAGCCCACCGGGACTGCAAAACTATGGCTACACCTTC | CASSPPGLQNYGYTF
- | TRBJ1-1 | TRBV7-3 | - | TGTGCCAGCAGCTTAGGCCTGGGGGCCACTGAAGCTTTCTTT | CASSLGLGATEAFF
TRBD1 | TRBJ1-4 | TRBV2 | - | TGTGCCAGCAGTTACAGGGGGCGCGGGACTAATGAAAAACTGTTTTTT | CASSYRGRGTNEKLFF
TRBD1 | TRBJ1-1 | TRBV19 | once | TGTGCCAGTAGTATGACAGGGGCCGACACTGAAGCTTTCTTT | CASSMTGADTEAFF
- | TRBJ1-1 | TRBV11-2 | - | TGTGCCAGCAGCTTAGGGGCAGCCATGAACACTGAAGCTTTCTTT | CASSLGAAMNTEAFF
TRBD2 | TRBJ2-3 | TRBV9 | - | TGTGCCAGCAGTGCGGGGGGGGCCTTCACAGATACGCAGTATTTT | CASSAGGAFTDTQYF
TRBD1 | TRBJ1-4 | TRBV2 | - | TGTGCCAGCACCCCGACAGGGTTAGGTGAAAAACTGTTTTTT | CASTPTGLGEKLFF
TRBD2 | TRBJ2-7 | TRBV30 | - | TGTGCCTGGAACCCGACCGGGACTAGCTCCCGTGGGTGTTACTTC | CAWNPTGTSSRGCYF
- | TRBJ2-1 | TRBV4-1 | - | TGCGCCAGCAGCCAAGGTCTTAACTCCTACAATGAGCAGTTCTTC | CASSQGLNSYNEQFF
TRBD1 | TRBJ2-5 | TRBV13 | - | TGTGCCAGCAGCTACGACAGGGAAGAGACCCAGTACTTC | CASSYDREETQYF
- | TRBJ2-3 | TRBV5-4 | - | TGTGCCAGCAGCTTGGAGGACTATGTGTATTTT | CASSLEDYVYF
- | TRBJ1-1 | TRBV5-5 | - | TGTGCCAGCTTCCCCCAGGGGATGAGGACTGAAGCTTTCTTT | CASFPQGMRTEAFF
- | TRBJ2-2 | TRBV4-3 | - | TGCGCCAGCAGCCAAGGGAGGGCGGGCTTCGGGGAGCTGTTTTTT | CASSQGRAGFGELFF
- | TRBJ2-2 | TRBV9 | - | TGTGCCAGCAGCGTAGCTTCAAGGGGGACCGAGAACACCGGGGAGCTGTTTTTT | CASSVASRGTENTGELFF
TRBD1 | TRBJ2-1 | TRBV7-8 | - | TGTGCCAGCAGCGAGGGACAGACCCCGCGTAATGAGCAGTTCTTC | CASSEGQTPRNEQFF
TRBD2 | TRBJ2-5 | TRBV30 | - | TGTGCCTGGACAAAGGGAGGGGCCTCCAGTGAGACCCAGTACTTC | CAWTKGGASSETQYF
TRBD2 | TRBJ2-3 | TRBV11-3 | - | TGTGCCAGCAGCTACACCTGGGCGGGAGGAGATACGCAGTATTTT | CASSYTWAGGDTQYF
TRBD1 | TRBJ2-3 | TRBV18 | - | TGTGCCAGCGCCCGGGACAGCTCTAGCACAGATACGCAGTATTTT | CASARDSSSTDTQYF
- | TRBJ1-2 | TRBV10-3 | - | TGTGCCATCAGTGCCTCGAACAGGGTACCGGGGCACTATGGCTACACCTTC | CAISASNRVPGHYGYTF
TRBD2 | TRBJ2-1 | TRBV9 | - | TGTGCCAGCAGCGTGCGACTAGCGGGTAATGAGCAGTTCTTC | CASSVRLAGNEQFF
- | TRBJ1-2 | TRBV9 | - | TGTGCCAGCAGCGCTCGGGAAGTATATGGCTACACCTTC | CASSAREVYGYTF
- | TRBJ1-2 | TRBV7-9 | - | TGTGCCAGCAGCTTGAGTACAGGGATCTATGGCTACACCTTC | CASSLSTGIYGYTF
TRBD2 | TRBJ2-1 | TRBV6-4 | - | TGTGCCAGCAGTGGGACTAGCGGGAGCAATGAGCAGTTCTTC | CASSGTSGSNEQFF
TRBD1 | TRBJ1-1 | TRBV25-1 | - | TGTGCCAGCAGAGATGCGGGACAGAAAGCTTTCTTT | CASRDAGQKAFF
- | TRBJ2-7 | TRBV29-1 | - | TGCAGCGTACCCGGGACATTCTCCTACGAGCAGTACTTC | CSVPGTFSYEQYF
- | TRBJ2-2 | TRBV11-3 | few | TGTGCCAGCAAGCAGTTGAGACGGGAGATCGGGGAGCTGTTTTTT | CASKQLRREIGELFF
TRBD2 | TRBJ2-3 | TRBV9 | - | TGTGCCAGCAGCGGGGGACTAGCCTCCGATACGCAGTATTTT | CASSGGLASDTQYF
- | TRBJ1-5 | TRBV5-8 | - | TGTGCCAGCAGCTGGGAGTTTCGGGAGCAGCATTTT | CASSWEFREQHF
- | TRBJ1-4 | TRBV5-8 | once | TGTGCCAGCAGTTATGCCCCAACTGCAACTAATGAAAAACTGTTTTTT | CASSYAPTATNEKLFF
TRBD1 | TRBJ1-3 | TRBV2 | - | TGTGCCAGCAGTGCCCGGACAGGGTCTGGAAACACCATATATTTT | CASSARTGSGNTIYF
- | TRBJ1-2 | TRBV5-5 | - | TGTGCCAGCAGCTCCCGAGGACTCACAGCTAACTATGGCTACACCTTC | CASSSRGLTANYGYTF
- | TRBJ2-2 | TRBV21-1 | - | TGTGCCAGCAGCGGCGACAGGGGCACCCTCCCCCCGAACACCGGGGAGCTGTTTTTT | CASSGDRGTLPPNTGELFF
- | TRBJ1-2 | TRBV7-2 | - | TGTGCCAGCAGCTTAGTTGGCATTACTAACTATGGCTACACCTTC | CASSLVGITNYGYTF
- | TRBJ1-2 | TRBV5-1 | - | TGCGCCAGCAGCTTGGGGGGGGAGGTCGGCGGCTACACCTTC | CASSLGGEVGGYTF
- | TRBJ1-4 | TRBV2 | - | TGTGCCAGCAGTGTGGGGGCAAGAGAGAACGAAAAACTGTTTTTT | CASSVGARENEKLFF
- | TRBJ1-2 | TRBV28 | - | TGTGCCAGCAGTCCCCACCCCCCCAGGGGCTGGGGCTACACCTTC | CASSPHPPRGWGYTF
- | TRBJ1-1 | TRBV11-3 | - | TGTGCCAGCAGCTTAGATCAGGGAGGGGACACAACTCACACTGAAGCTTTCTTT | CASSLDQGGDTTHTEAFF
TRBD1 | TRBJ2-2 | TRBV19 | - | TGTGCCAGTAGTATGGGACAGGTAGACACCGGGGAGCTGTTTTTT | CASSMGQVDTGELFF
- | TRBJ1-3 | TRBV7-2 | - | TGTGCCAGCAGCTTAGGGGGGGGCGGTGGAAACACCATATATTTT | CASSLGGGGGNTIYF
- | TRBJ2-7 | TRBV6-1 | few | TGTGCCAGCAGTGAAGATGGGGCCCCCAGCGAGCAGTACTTC | CASSEDGAPSEQYF